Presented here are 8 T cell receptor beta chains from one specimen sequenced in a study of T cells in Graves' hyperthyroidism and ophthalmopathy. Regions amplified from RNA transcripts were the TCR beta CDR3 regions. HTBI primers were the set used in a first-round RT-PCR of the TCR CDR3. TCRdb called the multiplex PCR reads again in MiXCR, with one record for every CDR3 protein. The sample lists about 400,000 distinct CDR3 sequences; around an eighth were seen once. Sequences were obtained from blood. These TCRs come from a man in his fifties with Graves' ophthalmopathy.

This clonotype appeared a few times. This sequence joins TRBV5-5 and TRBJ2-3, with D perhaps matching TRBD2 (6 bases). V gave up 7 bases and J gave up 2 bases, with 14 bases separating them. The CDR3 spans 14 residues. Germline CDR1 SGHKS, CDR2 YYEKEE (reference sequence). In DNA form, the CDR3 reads TGTGCCAGCGCCCGGGACTCAAACACAGATACGCAGTATTTT. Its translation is CASARDSNTDTQYF. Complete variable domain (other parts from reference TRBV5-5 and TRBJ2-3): DAGVTQSPTHLIKTRGQQVTLRCSPISGHKSVSWYQQVLGQGPQFIFQYYEKEERGRGNFPDRFSARQFPNYSSELNVNALLLGDSALYLCASARDSNTDTQYFGPGTRLTVL.

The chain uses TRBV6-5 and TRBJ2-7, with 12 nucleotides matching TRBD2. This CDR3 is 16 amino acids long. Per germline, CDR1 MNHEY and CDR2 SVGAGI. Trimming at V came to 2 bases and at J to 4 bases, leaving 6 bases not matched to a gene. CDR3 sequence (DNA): TGTGCCAGCAGTTACGGGACTAGCGGGCCTGCTTACGAGCAGTACTTC. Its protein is CASSYGTSGPAYEQYF.

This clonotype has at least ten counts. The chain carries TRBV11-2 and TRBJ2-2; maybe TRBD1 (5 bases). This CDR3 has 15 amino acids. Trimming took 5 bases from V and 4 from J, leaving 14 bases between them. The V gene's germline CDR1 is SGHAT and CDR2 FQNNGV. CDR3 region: CASSPIRAATGELFF. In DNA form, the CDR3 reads TGTGCCAGCAGCCCCATCAGGGCGGCCACCGGGGAGCTGTTTTTT.

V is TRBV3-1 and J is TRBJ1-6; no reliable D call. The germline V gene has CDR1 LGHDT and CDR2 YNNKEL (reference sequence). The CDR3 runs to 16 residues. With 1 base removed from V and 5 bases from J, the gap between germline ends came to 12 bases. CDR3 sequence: CASSQAHANNNSPLHF. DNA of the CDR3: TGTGCCAGCAGCCAAGCCCATGCCAACAATAATTCACCCCTCCACTTT.

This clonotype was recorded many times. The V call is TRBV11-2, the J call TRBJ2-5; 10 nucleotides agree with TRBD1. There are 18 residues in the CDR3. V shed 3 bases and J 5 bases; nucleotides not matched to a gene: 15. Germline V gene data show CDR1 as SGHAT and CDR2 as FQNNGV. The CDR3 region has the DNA TGTGCCAGCAGCTTCAATACCCTCGACAGGGGGCTGAGGGAGACCCAGTACTTC. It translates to CASSFNTLDRGLRETQYF.

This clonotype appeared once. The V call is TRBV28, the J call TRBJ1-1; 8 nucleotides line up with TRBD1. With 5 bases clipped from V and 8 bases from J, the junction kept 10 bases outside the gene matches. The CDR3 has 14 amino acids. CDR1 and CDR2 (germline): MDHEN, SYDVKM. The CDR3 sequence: CASSERTGRYEAFF. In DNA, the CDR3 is TGTGCCAGCAGTGAGCGGACAGGGCGGTACGAAGCTTTCTTT.

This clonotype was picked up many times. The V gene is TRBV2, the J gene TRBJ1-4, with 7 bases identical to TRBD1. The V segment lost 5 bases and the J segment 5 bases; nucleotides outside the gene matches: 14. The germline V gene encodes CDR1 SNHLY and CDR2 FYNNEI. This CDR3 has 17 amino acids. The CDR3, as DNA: TGTGCCAGCAGTATAAGACGGACGGGACAGCCAAATGAAAAACTGTTTTTT. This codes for CASSIRRTGQPNEKLFF.

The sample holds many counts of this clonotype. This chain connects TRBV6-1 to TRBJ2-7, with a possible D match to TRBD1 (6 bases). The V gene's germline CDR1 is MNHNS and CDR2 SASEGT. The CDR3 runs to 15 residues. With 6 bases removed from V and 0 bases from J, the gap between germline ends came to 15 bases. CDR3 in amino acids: CASRRQAPPSYEQYF. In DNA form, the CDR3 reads TGTGCCAGCAGACGACAGGCCCCCCCCTCCTACGAGCAGTACTTC.